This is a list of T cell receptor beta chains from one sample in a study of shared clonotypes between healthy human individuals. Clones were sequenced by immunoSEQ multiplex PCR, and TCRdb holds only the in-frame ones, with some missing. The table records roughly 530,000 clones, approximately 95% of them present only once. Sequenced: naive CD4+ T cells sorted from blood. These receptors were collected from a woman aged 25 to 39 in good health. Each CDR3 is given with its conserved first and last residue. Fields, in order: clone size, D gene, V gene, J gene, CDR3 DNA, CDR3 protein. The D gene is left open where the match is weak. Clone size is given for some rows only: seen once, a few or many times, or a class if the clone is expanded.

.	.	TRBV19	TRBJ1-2	TGTGCCAGTAGTCTCGATGGTTATGGCTACACCTTC	CASSLDGYGYTF
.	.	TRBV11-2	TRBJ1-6	TGTGCCAGCAGCTCTACAGCGGGGGTAGGCTCACCCCTCCACTTT	CASSSTAGVGSPLHF
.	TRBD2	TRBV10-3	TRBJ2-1	TGTGCCATCAGAGACCGTACTAGCGCGAGTGAGCAGTTCTTC	CAIRDRTSASEQFF
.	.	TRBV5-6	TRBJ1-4	TGTGCCAGCAGCTTATCTGAGGGTTGGGTTGAAAAACTGTTTTTT	CASSLSEGWVEKLFF
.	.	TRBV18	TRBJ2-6	TGTGCCAGCTCCCTGGTGCCGTCTAGCGGGGCCAACGTCCTGACTTTC	CASSLVPSSGANVLTF
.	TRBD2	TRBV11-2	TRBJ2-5	TGTGCCAGCAGCTGGAGTTTAGCGGGAGGGCCTACCGAGACCCAGTACTTC	CASSWSLAGGPTETQYF
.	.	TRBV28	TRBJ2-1	TGTGCCACCGGCGGGACAGCACCTTACAATGAGCAGTTCTTC	CATGGTAPYNEQFF
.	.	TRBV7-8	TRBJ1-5	TGTGCCAGCAGCACTGCCCGGGGCAATCAGCCCCAGCATTTT	CASSTARGNQPQHF
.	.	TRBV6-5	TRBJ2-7	TGTGCCAGGTCATCGACCTACGAGCAGTACTTC	CARSSTYEQYF
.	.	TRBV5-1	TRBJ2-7	TGCGCCAGCAGCTTGACGGGCTACGAGCAGTACTTC	CASSLTGYEQYF
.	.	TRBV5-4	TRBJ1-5	TGTGCCAGCAGCTTGGGTAGCAATCAGCCCCAGCATTTT	CASSLGSNQPQHF
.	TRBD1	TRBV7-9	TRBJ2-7	TGTGCCAGCAGCTTAGGACACAGGGGTTCAGCCTACGAGCAGTACTTC	CASSLGHRGSAYEQYF
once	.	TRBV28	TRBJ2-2	TGTGCCAGCAGGGGGCGGGAGCTGTTTTTT	CASRGRELFF
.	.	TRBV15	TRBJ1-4	TGTGCCACCAGCCTTCGCGACGGGGCAGTTCAAAAACTGTTTTTT	CATSLRDGAVQKLFF
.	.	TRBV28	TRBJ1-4	TGTGCCAGCAGTACTCCCCCCGGAAGGAGAAATGAAAAACTGTTTTTT	CASSTPPGRRNEKLFF
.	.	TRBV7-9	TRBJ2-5	TGTGCCAGCAGCCCATCCTCAGAGCAGTACTTC	CASSPSSEQYF
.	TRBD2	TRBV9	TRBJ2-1	TGTGCCAGCAACCGAGCGGGACTAGCGGGAGGGGAGGGATACAATGAGCAGTTCTTC	CASNRAGLAGGEGYNEQFF
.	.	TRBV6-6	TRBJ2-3	TGTGCCAGCAGTTACGCTGGGACTAGCACAGATACGCAGTATTTT	CASSYAGTSTDTQYF